A selection of T cell receptor beta chains follows, all from one sample in a study of blood T cell repertoires in COVID-19. The data were produced by immunoSEQ multiplex PCR, yet TCRdb's version contains in-frame clones alone and is incomplete. The sample comprises more than 80,000 clones, around nine tenths of which are singletons, and roughly 5.1% rests with the top ten. The sequenced material came from peripheral blood. The receptor source for this set is a man in his forties or fifties with acute or convalescent COVID-19. The CDR3 runs from the conserved cysteine through the conserved F or W.

V,J,CDR3
TRBV29-1,TRBJ2-7,CSVRQGARGYEQYF
TRBV7-9,TRBJ1-1,CASSLGTGPEAFF
TRBV7-7,TRBJ1-1,CASSQAVGTEAFF
TRBV9,TRBJ1-2,CASSNLQTGNYGYTF
TRBV15,TRBJ2-5,CATSQGISGSQETQYF
TRBV5-5,TRBJ2-7,CASSFNAGRVDEQYF
TRBV11-3,TRBJ2-1,CASSHRESSYNEQFF
TRBV18,TRBJ2-7,CASSPPVQAGVTEQYF
TRBV5-4,TRBJ2-7,CASSSGTSGSTRAEQYF
TRBV5-1,TRBJ1-2,CASSLDVVDGYTF
TRBV6-5,TRBJ2-5,CASSYYSGTTKETQYF
TRBV10-1,TRBJ2-5,CASSESLGGQETQYF
TRBV5-5,TRBJ1-4,CASSSLTANEGKLFF
TRBV30,TRBJ1-2,CAWSQNRVDGYTF
TRBV19,TRBJ1-2,CASRFRGYGYTF
TRBV24-1,TRBJ1-2,CATSDLSRNYGYTF
TRBV12-3/TRBV12-4,TRBJ1-2,CASSLPSGSGYTF
TRBV3-1/TRBV3-2,TRBJ2-3,CASSPAGRGITDTQYF
TRBV27,TRBJ2-5,CASSPQQGIGETQYF
TRBV11-3,TRBJ2-5,CASSFGTSVGETQYF
TRBV21-1,TRBJ2-3,CASSIYGDRGRSDTQYF
TRBV7-2,TRBJ2-7,CASSLRQGSSYEQYF
TRBV6-5,TRBJ1-5,CASRGVRLEDQPQHF
TRBV5-6,TRBJ2-1,CASSLRRGPGLAYNEQFF
TRBV5-1,TRBJ1-3,CASSLGGQGNSGNTIYF
TRBV12-3/TRBV12-4,TRBJ1-2,CASSLRGNYGYTF
TRBV19,TRBJ2-3,CASSQSGGLRYF
TRBV27,TRBJ2-7,CASSVSGGQPTYEQYF
TRBV30,TRBJ2-1,CAWKRNPEVEQFF
TRBV7-8,TRBJ1-6,CASSLSRRGGGYNSPLHF
TRBV9,TRBJ1-1,CASSITSEMNTEAFF
TRBV9,TRBJ1-1,CASSAGGQENTEAFF
TRBV4-1,TRBJ1-1,CASSHNRGPTWAFF
TRBV19,TRBJ1-6,CASKAETGNSPLHF
TRBV6-6,TRBJ1-5,CASSYGTQGSNQPQHF
TRBV5-6,TRBJ2-6,CASSFPGQGANVLTF
TRBV24-1,TRBJ2-1,CATSDFSSGLYNEQFF
TRBV4-1,TRBJ1-5,CASSHATDSNQPQHF
TRBV19,TRBJ2-7,CASSQPGLAGVEQYF